This T cell receptor beta chain was captured in a study of molecular identifiers for immune sequencing clone quantification. V was trimmed by 7 bases and J by 10 bases, leaving 20 bases between them. The germline CDR1 and CDR2 sequences are SQVTM and ANQGSEA. The CDR3 loop spans 13 amino acids. This clonotype was recorded once. Possible read error: a much larger clone is one base away. The CDR3 end shows no conserved phenylalanine or tryptophan, and so a read error is likely. MiXCR, run by TCRdb on the PCR reads, gives a single entry per CDR3 protein. Seen here are roughly 71,000 distinct CDR3 sequences, approximately 17% observed once, and the top ten hold roughly 1.6%.

The receptor's source is a human donor in good health. Some libraries in this study had Jurkat cell RNA spiked in. Sequenced sample: naive CD8+ T cells from blood, with Jurkat cell RNA spiked in. The subset: FACS-sorted CD8+CD4-CCR7+CD45RA+ naive T cells. The rearrangement joins TRBV29-1 to TRBJ2-1, with D possibly matching TRBD2 (5 bases). DNA of the CDR3: TGCAGCGCGGCGGCTGGAGGCTTACTCGAGCAGTTCTCC. It encodes CSAAAGGLLEQFS.